This is a list of T cell receptor beta chains from one sample in a study of blood T cell repertoires in COVID-19. Generated by immunoSEQ multiplex PCR, the TCRdb table keeps only in-frame clones and is missing some. The profile shows 240,000 or so clones, roughly 79% of them singletons. Material: peripheral blood. Source of these receptors: a woman older than 75 with acute or convalescent COVID-19. Each CDR3 is given with its conserved first and last residue. The D gene is left open where the match is weak. Only part of the rows carry a size: once, few, many, or a class if the clone is expanded.

j_call,v_call,d_call,clone_size,cdr3_aa,cdr3_nt
TRBJ1-1,TRBV5-4,TRBD1,NA,CASRLGQGNTEAFF,TGTGCCAGCAGGTTGGGACAGGGAAACACTGAAGCTTTCTTT
TRBJ2-7,TRBV7-2,TRBD2,NA,CASSLFGALAGSSYEQYF,TGTGCCAGCAGCTTATTCGGAGCCCTAGCGGGTAGCTCCTACGAGCAGTACTTC
TRBJ2-1,TRBV3-1/TRBV3-2,TRBD2,NA,CASSQGASGRVYNEQFF,TGTGCCAGCAGCCAAGGGGCTAGCGGGAGGGTATACAATGAGCAGTTCTTC
TRBJ1-6,TRBV5-6,NA,once,CASSWSGVYSPLHF,TGTGCCAGCAGCTGGTCAGGGGTTTATTCACCCCTCCACTTT
TRBJ1-3,TRBV18,TRBD1,NA,CASSPRRQGVSGNTIYF,TGTGCCAGCTCACCACGGAGACAGGGGGTATCTGGAAACACCATATATTTT
TRBJ2-5,TRBV15,NA,NA,CATSTGKETQYF,TGTGCCACCAGCACAGGGAAGGAGACCCAGTACTTC
TRBJ1-1,TRBV18,TRBD1,NA,CASSRLTGETEAFF,TGTGCCAGCTCCCGCTTGACAGGGGAGACTGAAGCTTTCTTT
TRBJ2-7,TRBV7-2,TRBD2,NA,CASSFQRERGFVEQYF,TGTGCCAGCAGCTTCCAGCGGGAGCGGGGGTTTGTCGAGCAGTACTTC
TRBJ1-5,TRBV18,TRBD1,NA,CASSFGQGNQPQHF,TGTGCCAGCTCCTTCGGACAGGGCAATCAGCCCCAGCATTTT
TRBJ1-5,TRBV6-1,NA,once,CASSAWAGEGGNQPQHF,TGTGCCAGCAGTGCGTGGGCAGGGGAAGGTGGCAATCAGCCCCAGCATTTT
TRBJ1-5,TRBV28,NA,few,CASSRSQGDQPQHF,TGTGCCAGCAGTCGGTCGCAGGGCGATCAGCCCCAGCATTTT
TRBJ2-7,TRBV7-3,NA,once,CASATATYEQYF,TGTGCCAGCGCGACAGCTACCTACGAGCAGTACTTC
TRBJ2-1,TRBV7-2,TRBD1,NA,CASSRGQGAYNEQFF,TGTGCCAGCAGCAGGGGACAGGGGGCCTACAATGAGCAGTTCTTC
TRBJ2-2,TRBV6-2/TRBV6-3,TRBD2,NA,CASSYPNPRGGVNGELFF,TGTGCCAGCAGTTACCCAAATCCGCGGGGGGGCGTTAACGGGGAGCTGTTTTTT
TRBJ2-3,TRBV4-3,TRBD2,few,CASSQDRAGVADTQYF,TGCGCCAGCAGCCAAGATCGTGCGGGAGTAGCAGATACGCAGTATTTT
TRBJ2-7,TRBV4-2,TRBD1,NA,CASSQEGGGQGYEQYF,TGTGCCAGCAGCCAAGAAGGCGGGGGACAGGGGTACGAGCAGTACTTC
TRBJ1-2,TRBV5-1,NA,NA,CASSLGGRNYGYTF,TGCGCCAGCAGCTTGGGGGGGAGGAACTATGGCTACACCTTC
TRBJ1-4,TRBV5-4,NA,NA,CASSSPGLGGEKLFF,TGTGCCAGCAGCTCCCCGGGACTCGGCGGTGAAAAACTGTTTTTT
TRBJ2-7,TRBV5-1,TRBD2,NA,CASSLAEGLVSYEQYF,TGCGCCAGCAGCTTGGCCGAGGGACTAGTCTCCTACGAGCAGTACTTC
TRBJ1-5,TRBV19,NA,NA,CASRPANQGSNQPQHF,TGTGCCAGCCGACCCGCAAACCAGGGGAGCAATCAGCCCCAGCATTTT
TRBJ1-1,TRBV6-2/TRBV6-3,NA,NA,CASSPEGSGNTEAFF,TGTGCCAGCAGTCCCGAGGGATCCGGGAACACTGAAGCTTTCTTT
TRBJ1-5,TRBV5-1,NA,NA,CASSQGPGGKPQHF,TGCGCCAGCAGCCAGGGACCGGGAGGAAAGCCCCAGCATTTT
TRBJ2-3,TRBV5-1,NA,NA,CASSLDGGAADTQYF,TGCGCCAGCAGCTTGGATGGGGGGGCCGCAGATACGCAGTATTTT
TRBJ2-3,TRBV5-1,NA,many,CASSGEQGSDTQYF,TGCGCCAGCAGCGGAGAACAGGGTTCAGATACGCAGTATTTT
TRBJ2-3,TRBV7-6,TRBD2,many,CASSLLSGRITDTQYF,TGTGCCAGCAGCTTACTCAGCGGGAGGATTACAGATACGCAGTATTTT
TRBJ1-1,TRBV30,TRBD1,NA,CAWSPGTGGTEAFF,TGTGCCTGGAGTCCTGGGACAGGGGGCACTGAAGCTTTCTTT
TRBJ2-7,TRBV7-2,NA,NA,CASSPRVVQYF,TGTGCCAGCAGCCCCCGGGTAGTGCAGTACTTC
TRBJ2-1,TRBV7-2,NA,NA,CASSLDGSSYNEQFF,TGTGCCAGCAGCTTAGATGGGAGCTCCTACAATGAGCAGTTCTTC
TRBJ1-2,TRBV19,NA,NA,CASTPRSGGIFNYGYTF,TGTGCCAGTACCCCCCGTAGTGGGGGGATATTTAACTATGGCTACACCTTC
TRBJ2-2,TRBV5-1,TRBD1,NA,CASSFLPGQGANTGELFF,TGCGCCAGCAGCTTTCTTCCGGGACAGGGGGCGAACACCGGGGAGCTGTTTTTT
TRBJ2-7,TRBV30,NA,once,CAWREAGLSSYEQYF,TGTGCCTGGAGGGAGGCGGGATTGAGCTCCTACGAGCAGTACTTC
TRBJ2-5,TRBV4-1,TRBD1,NA,CASSQRTGDVETQYF,TGCGCCAGCAGCCAACGGACAGGGGATGTAGAGACCCAGTACTTC
TRBJ1-1,TRBV24-1,NA,NA,CAPLGIGEGLNTEAFF,TGTGCCCCACTCGGAATAGGGGAGGGTTTGAACACTGAAGCTTTCTTT
TRBJ2-1,TRBV3-1/TRBV3-2,NA,NA,CASFNYEQFF,TGTGCCAGTTTTAACTATGAGCAGTTCTTC
TRBJ2-7,TRBV6-1,TRBD1,NA,CASSKTGEQYF,TGTGCCAGCAGTAAGACAGGGGAGCAGTACTTC
TRBJ1-1,TRBV7-2,TRBD1,few,CASSVRQGRFNTEAFF,TGTGCCAGCAGCGTACGACAGGGGAGATTCAACACTGAAGCTTTCTTT
TRBJ1-6,TRBV12-3/TRBV12-4,NA,NA,CASSLQLSPLHF,TGTGCCAGCAGTTTACAGTTGTCACCCCTCCACTTT
TRBJ1-1,TRBV19,TRBD1,NA,CASFRDRASEAFF,TGTGCCAGTTTCCGGGACAGGGCCTCTGAAGCTTTCTTT
TRBJ2-3,TRBV2,TRBD2,once,CASREAGGPTDTQYF,TGTGCCAGCAGAGAAGCGGGGGGGCCCACAGATACGCAGTATTTT
TRBJ1-4,TRBV11-2,TRBD1,many,CASSLGARGLTNEKLFF,TGTGCCAGCAGCTTAGGTGCCAGGGGGCTAACTAATGAAAAACTGTTTTTT
TRBJ2-3,TRBV10-1,TRBD1,NA,CASSAGNRAGTDSTDTQYF,TGCGCCAGCAGTGCAGGCAATCGAGCCGGGACAGATAGCACAGATACGCAGTATTTT
TRBJ1-1,TRBV28,TRBD1,NA,CASNLRTGGNTEAFF,TGTGCCAGCAACCTGCGTACAGGGGGGAACACTGAAGCTTTCTTT
TRBJ2-3,TRBV5-1,NA,NA,CASHRQAGDTQYF,TGCGCCAGCCATCGTCAGGCCGGCGATACGCAGTATTTT
TRBJ1-1,TRBV19,TRBD1,NA,CASSSTDRAEMSFF,TGTGCCAGTAGTTCAACGGACAGGGCGGAGATGTCTTTCTTT
TRBJ1-1,TRBV19,NA,NA,CASSARTEMNTEAFF,TGTGCCAGTAGTGCACGGACAGAGATGAACACTGAAGCTTTCTTT
TRBJ2-7,TRBV5-4,NA,NA,CASSLETAGSEQYF,TGTGCCAGCAGCTTGGAGACAGCTGGCTCCGAGCAGTACTTC
TRBJ1-2,TRBV5-1,NA,NA,CASSLVFGEPGYTF,TGCGCCAGCAGCTTGGTTTTTGGAGAGCCCGGCTACACCTTC
TRBJ2-7,TRBV7-2,NA,NA,CASSPTGYEQYF,TGTGCCAGCAGCCCGACAGGCTACGAGCAGTACTTC
TRBJ1-6,TRBV2,NA,NA,CASNAGGSYNSPLHF,TGTGCCAGCAATGCCGGAGGCTCCTATAATTCACCCCTCCACTTT
TRBJ1-1,TRBV29-1,NA,NA,CSVGRQGGTEAFF,TGCAGCGTTGGTCGGCAGGGCGGCACTGAAGCTTTCTTT